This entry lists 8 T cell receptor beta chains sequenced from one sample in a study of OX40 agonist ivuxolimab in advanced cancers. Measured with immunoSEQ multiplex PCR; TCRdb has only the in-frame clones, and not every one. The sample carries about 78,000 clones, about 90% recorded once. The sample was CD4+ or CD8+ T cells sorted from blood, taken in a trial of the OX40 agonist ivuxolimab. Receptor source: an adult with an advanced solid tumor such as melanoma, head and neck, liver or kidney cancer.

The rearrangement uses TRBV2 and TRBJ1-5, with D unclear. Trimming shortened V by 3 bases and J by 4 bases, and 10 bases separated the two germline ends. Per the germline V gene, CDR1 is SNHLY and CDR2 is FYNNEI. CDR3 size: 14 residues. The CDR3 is CASSDQAGNQPQHF. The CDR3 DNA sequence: TGTGCCAGCAGTGACCAGGCTGGGAATCAGCCCCAGCATTTT.

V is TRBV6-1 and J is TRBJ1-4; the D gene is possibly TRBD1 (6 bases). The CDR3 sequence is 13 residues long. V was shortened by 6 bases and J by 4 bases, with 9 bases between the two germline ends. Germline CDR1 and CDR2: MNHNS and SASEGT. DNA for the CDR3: TGTGCCAGCAGACAGGGTCTTAATGAAAAACTGTTTTTT. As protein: CASRQGLNEKLFF.

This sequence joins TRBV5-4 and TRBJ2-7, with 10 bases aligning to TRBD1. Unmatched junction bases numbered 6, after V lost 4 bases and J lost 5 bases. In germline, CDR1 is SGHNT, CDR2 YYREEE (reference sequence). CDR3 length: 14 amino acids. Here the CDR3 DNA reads TGTGCCAGCAGCCTGCAAGGACAGGGGGACGAGCAGTACTTC. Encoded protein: CASSLQGQGDEQYF.

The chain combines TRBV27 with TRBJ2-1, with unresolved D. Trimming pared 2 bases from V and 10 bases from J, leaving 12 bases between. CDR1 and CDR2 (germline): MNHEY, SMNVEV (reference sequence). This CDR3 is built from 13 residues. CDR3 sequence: CASSLEGYGEQFF. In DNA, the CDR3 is TGTGCCAGCAGTTTAGAAGGTTACGGGGAGCAGTTCTTC.

CDR3 in amino acids: CASILGVGYEQYF. The CDR3 nucleotides are TGTGCCAGCATCCTGGGGGTAGGCTACGAGCAGTACTTC. This chain connects TRBV6-5 to TRBJ2-7; D might be TRBD1 or TRBD2, each matching 5 bases. The CDR3 length is 13 residues. Germline V gives CDR1 MNHEY, CDR2 SVGAGI. Trimming shortened V by 7 bases and J by 3 bases, and 13 bases separated the two germline ends.

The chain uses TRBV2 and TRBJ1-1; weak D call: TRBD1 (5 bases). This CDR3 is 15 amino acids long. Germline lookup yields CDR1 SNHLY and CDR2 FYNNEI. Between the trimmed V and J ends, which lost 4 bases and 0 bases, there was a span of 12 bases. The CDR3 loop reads CASSAPGLLNTEAFF. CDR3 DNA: TGTGCCAGCAGTGCCCCGGGACTTCTGAACACTGAAGCTTTCTTT. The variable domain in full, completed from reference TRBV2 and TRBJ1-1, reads EPEVTQTPSHQVTQMGQEVILRCVPISNHLYFYWYRQILGQKVEFLVSFYNNEISEKSEIFDDQFSVERPDGSNFTLKIRSTKLEDSAMYFCASSAPGLLNTEAFFGQGTRLTVV.

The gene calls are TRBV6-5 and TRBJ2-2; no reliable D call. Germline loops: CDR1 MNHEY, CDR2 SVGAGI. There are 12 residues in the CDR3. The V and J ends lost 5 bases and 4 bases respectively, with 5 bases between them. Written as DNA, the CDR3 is TGTGCCAGCAGTAGGGTCACCGGGGAGCTGTTTTTT. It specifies CASSRVTGELFF.

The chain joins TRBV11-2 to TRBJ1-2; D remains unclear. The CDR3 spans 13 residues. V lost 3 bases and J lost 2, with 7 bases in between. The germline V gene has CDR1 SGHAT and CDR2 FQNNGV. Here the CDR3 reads CASSFRGNYGYTF. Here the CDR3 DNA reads TGTGCCAGCAGCTTCCGCGGGAACTATGGCTACACCTTC.